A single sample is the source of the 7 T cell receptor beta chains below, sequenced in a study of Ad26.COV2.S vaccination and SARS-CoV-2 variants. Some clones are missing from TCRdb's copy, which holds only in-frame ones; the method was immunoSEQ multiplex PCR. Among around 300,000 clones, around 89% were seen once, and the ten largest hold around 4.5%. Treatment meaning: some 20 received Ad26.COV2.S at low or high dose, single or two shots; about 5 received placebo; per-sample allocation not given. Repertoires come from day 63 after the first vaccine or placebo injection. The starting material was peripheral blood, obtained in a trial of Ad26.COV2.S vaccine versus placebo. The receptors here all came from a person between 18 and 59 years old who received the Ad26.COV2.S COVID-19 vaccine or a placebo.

The CDR3 sequence: CASSSRTGVNNQPQHF. CDR3 bases: TGTGCCAGCAGCTCCCGGACAGGGGTTAACAATCAGCCCCAGCATTTT. This chain uses TRBV5-6 with TRBJ1-5; 9 bases are shared with TRBD1. The CDR3 runs 16 residues. Germline loops: CDR1 SGHDT, CDR2 YYEEEE. Trimming at V came to 3 bases and at J to 3 bases, leaving 7 bases not matched to a gene. The variable domain in full, with the rest retrieved from reference TRBV5-6 and TRBJ1-5, is DAGVTQSPTHLIKTRGQQVTLRCSPKSGHDTVSWYQQALGQGPQFIFQYYEEEERQRGNFPDRFSGHQFPNYSSELNVNALLLGDSALYLCASSSRTGVNNQPQHFGDGTRLSIL.

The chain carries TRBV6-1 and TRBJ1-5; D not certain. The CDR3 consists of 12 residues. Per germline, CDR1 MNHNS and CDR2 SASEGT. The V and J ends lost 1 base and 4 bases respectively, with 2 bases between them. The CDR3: CASSEGNQPQHF. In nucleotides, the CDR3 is TGTGCCAGCAGTGAAGGGAATCAGCCCCAGCATTTT.

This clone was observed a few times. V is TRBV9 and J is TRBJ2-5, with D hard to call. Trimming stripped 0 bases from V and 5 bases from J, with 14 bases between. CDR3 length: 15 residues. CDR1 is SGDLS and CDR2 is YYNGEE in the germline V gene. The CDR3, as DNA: TGTGCCAGCAGCGTAGGGAGTATCTTAGGTGAGACCCAGTACTTC. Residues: CASSVGSILGETQYF.

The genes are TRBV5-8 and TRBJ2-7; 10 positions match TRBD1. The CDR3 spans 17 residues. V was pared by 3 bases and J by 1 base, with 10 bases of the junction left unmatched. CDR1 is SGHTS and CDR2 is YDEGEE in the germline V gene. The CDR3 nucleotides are TGTGCCAGCAGCTGGACAGGGGGGTTCTCGGGGTCCTACGAGCAGTACTTC. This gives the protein CASSWTGGFSGSYEQYF.

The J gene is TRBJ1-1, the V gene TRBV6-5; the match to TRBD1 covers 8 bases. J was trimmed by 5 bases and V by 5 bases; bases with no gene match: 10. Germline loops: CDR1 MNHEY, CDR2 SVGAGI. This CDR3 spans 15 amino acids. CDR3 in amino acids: CASSPGTGEPTEAFF. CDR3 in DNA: TGTGCCAGCAGTCCCGGGACAGGAGAGCCTACTGAAGCTTTCTTT.

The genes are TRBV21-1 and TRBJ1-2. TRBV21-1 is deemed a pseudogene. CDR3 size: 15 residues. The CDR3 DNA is TGTGCCAGCAGCAAAGTCTTAAGGGTTCCCTATGGCTACACCTTC. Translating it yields CASSKVLRVPYGYTF.

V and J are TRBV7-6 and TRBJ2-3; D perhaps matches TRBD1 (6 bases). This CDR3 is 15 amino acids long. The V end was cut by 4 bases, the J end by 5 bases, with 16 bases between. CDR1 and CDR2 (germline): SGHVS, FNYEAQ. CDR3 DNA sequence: TGTGCCAGCAGCTACGGAGGCAGGGGAATAGATACGCAGTATTTT. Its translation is CASSYGGRGIDTQYF.